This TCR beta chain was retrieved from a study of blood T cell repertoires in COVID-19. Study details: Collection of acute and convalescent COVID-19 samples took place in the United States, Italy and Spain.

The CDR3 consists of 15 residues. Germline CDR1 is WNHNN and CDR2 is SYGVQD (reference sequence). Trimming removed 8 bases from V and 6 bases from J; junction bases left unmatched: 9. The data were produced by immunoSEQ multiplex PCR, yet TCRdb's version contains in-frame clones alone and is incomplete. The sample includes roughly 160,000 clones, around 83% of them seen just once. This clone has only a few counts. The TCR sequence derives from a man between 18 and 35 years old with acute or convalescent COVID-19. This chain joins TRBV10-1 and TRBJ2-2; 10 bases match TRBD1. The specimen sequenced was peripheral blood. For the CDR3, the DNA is TGCGCCAGCCGCCAGGACGGGACAGGGGCCGGGGAGCTGTTTTTT. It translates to CASRQDGTGAGELFF.